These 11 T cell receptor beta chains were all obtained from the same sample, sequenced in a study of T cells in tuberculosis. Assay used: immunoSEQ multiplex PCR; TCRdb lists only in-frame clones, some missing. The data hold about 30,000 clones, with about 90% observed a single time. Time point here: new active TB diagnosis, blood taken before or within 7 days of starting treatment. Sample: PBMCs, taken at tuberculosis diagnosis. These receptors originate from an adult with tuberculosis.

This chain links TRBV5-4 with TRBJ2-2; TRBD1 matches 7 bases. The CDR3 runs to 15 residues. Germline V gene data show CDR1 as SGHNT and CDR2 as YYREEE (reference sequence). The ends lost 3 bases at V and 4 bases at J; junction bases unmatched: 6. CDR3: CASSSPPGGTGELFF. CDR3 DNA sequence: TGTGCCAGCAGCTCCCCCCCAGGGGGCACCGGGGAGCTGTTTTTT. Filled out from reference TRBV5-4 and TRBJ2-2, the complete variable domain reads ETGVTQSPTHLIKTRGQQVTLRCSSQSGHNTVSWYQQALGQGPQFIFQYYREEENGRGNFPPRFSGLQFPNYSSELNVNALELDDSALYLCASSSPPGGTGELFFGEGSRLTVL.

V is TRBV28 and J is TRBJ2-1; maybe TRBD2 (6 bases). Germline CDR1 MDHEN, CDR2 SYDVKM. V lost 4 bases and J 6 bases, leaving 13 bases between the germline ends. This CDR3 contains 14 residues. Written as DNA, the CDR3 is TGTGCCAGCAGTTCGGAGGGTTTGGGCAATGAGCAGTTCTTC. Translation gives CASSSEGLGNEQFF.

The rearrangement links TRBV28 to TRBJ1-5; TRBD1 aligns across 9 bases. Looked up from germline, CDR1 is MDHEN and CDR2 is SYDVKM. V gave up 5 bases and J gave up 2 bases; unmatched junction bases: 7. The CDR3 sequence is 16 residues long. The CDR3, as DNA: TGTGCCAGCAGTATCCGGACAGGGGCGGGCAATCAGCCCCAGCATTTT. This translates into CASSIRTGAGNQPQHF. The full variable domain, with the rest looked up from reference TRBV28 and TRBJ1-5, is DVKVTQSSRYLVKRTGEKVFLECVQDMDHENMFWYRQDPGLGLRLIYFSYDVKMKEKGDIPEGYSVSREKKERFSLILESASTNQTSMYLCASSIRTGAGNQPQHFGDGTRLSIL.

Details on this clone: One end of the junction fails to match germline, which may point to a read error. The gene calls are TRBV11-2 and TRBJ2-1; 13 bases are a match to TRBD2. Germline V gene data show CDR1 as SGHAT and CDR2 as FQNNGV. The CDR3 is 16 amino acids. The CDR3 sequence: CASSIRTSGRYSEQFF. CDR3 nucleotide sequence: TGTGCCAGCAGCATTCGGACTAGCGGGAGATACAGTGAGCAGTTCTTC.

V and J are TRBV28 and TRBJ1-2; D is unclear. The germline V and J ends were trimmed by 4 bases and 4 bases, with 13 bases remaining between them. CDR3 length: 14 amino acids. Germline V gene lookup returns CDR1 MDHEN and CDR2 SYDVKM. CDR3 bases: TGTGCCAGCAGTTGGGCGGGTTTGGTCTATGGCTACACCTTC. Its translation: CASSWAGLVYGYTF.

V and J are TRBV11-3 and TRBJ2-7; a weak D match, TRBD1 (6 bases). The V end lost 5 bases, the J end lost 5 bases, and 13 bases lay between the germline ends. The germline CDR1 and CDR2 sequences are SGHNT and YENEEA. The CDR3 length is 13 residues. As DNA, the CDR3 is TGTGCCAGCAGCCCTACAGGGTCACACGAGCAGTACTTC. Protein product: CASSPTGSHEQYF.

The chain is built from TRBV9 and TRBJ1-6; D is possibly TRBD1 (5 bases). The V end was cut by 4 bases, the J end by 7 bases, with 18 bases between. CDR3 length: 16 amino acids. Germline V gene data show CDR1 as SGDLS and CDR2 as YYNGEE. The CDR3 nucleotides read TGTGCCAGCAGCCCAGACGGGGGAGGGAACAATTCACCCCTCCACTTT. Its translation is CASSPDGGGNNSPLHF.

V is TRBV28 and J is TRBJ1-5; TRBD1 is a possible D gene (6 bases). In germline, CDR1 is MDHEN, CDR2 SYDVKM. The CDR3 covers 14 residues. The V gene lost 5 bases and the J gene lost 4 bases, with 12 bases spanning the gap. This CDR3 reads CASSGNRGNQPQHF. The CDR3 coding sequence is TGTGCCAGCAGTGGAAATAGGGGGAATCAGCCCCAGCATTTT.

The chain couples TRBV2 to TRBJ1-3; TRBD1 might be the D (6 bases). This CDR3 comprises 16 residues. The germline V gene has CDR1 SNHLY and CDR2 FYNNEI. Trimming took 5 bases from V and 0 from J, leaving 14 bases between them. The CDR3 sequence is CASSTGHLNSGNTIYF. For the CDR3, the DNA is TGTGCCAGCAGTACGGGACACCTGAACTCTGGAAACACCATATATTTT.

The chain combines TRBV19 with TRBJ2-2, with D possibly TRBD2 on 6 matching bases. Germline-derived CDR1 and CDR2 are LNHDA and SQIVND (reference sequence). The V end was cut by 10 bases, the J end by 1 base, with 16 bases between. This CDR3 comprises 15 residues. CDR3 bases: TGTGCCACTACCTTCGCGGGGTTGAACACCGGGGAGCTGTTTTTT. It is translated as CATTFAGLNTGELFF.

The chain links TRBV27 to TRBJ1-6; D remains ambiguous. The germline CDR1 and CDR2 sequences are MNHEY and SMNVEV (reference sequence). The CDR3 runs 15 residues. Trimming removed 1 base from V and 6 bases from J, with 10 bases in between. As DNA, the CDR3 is TGTGCCAGCAGTTTATTTACAAGTCCTAATTCACCCCTCCACTTT. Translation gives CASSLFTSPNSPLHF.